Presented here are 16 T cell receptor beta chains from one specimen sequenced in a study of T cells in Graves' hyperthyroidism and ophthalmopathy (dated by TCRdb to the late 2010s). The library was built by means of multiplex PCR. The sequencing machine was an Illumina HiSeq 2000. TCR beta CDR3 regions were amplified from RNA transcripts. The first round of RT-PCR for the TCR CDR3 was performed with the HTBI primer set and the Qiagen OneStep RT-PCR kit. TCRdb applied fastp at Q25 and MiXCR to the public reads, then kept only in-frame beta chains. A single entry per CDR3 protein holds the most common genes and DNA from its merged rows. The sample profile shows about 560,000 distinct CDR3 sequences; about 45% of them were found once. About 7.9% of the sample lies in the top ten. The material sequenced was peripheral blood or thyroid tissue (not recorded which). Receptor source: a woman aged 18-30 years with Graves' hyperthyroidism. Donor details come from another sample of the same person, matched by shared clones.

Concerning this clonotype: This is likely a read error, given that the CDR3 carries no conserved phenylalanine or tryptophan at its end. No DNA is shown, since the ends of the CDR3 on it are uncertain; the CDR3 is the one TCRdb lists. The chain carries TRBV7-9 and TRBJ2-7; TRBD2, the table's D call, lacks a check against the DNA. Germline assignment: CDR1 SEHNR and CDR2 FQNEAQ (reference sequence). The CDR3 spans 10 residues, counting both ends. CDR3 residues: CASSWGLAGI.

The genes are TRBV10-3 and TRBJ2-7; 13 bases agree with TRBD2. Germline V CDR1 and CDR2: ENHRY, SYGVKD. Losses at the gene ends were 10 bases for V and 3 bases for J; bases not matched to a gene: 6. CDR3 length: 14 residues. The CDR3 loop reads CASRTSGSVYEQYF. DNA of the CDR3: TGTGCCAGCAGGACTAGCGGGAGTGTCTACGAGCAGTACTTC.

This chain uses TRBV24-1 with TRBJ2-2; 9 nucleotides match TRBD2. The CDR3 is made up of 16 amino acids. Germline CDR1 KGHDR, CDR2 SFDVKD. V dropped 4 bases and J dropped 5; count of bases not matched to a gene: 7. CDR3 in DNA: TGTGCCACCAGTGACGCGAGCGGGAGGCAAACCGGGGAGCTGTTTTTT. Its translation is CATSDASGRQTGELFF.

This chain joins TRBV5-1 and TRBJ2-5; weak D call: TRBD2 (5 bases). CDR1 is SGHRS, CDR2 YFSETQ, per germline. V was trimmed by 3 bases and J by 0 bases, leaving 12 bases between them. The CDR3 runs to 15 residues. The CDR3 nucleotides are TGCGCCAGCAGCTCTACTAGTCCGTACCAAGAGACCCAGTACTTC. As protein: CASSSTSPYQETQYF.

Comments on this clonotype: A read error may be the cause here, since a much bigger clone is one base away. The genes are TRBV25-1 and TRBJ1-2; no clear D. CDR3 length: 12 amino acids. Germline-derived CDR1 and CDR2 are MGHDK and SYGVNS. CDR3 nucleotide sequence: TGTGCCAGCAGCCACGGACTCGATGGCTGCACCTTC. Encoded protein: CASSHGLDGCTF.

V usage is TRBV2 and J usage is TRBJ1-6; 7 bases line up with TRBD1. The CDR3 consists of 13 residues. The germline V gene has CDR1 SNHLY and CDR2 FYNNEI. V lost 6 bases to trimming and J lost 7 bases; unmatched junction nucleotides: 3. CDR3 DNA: TGTGCCAGCAGGGGACAGAGGAATTCACCCCTCCACTTT. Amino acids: CASRGQRNSPLHF.

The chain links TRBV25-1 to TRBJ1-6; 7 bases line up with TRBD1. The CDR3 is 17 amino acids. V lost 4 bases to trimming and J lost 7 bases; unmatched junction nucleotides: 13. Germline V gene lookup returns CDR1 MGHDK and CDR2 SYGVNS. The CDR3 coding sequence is TGTGCCAGCAGTGCTAGACCCAACAGGGGCGGAAATTCACCCCTCCACTTT. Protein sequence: CASSARPNRGGNSPLHF.

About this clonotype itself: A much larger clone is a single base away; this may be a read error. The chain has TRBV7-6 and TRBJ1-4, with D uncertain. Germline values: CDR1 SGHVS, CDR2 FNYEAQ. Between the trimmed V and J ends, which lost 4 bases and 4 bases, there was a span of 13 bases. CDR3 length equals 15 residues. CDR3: CASSSPTARNEKLFF. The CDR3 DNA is TGTGCCAGCAGCTCCCCCACGGCCCGTAATGAAAAACTGTTTTTT.

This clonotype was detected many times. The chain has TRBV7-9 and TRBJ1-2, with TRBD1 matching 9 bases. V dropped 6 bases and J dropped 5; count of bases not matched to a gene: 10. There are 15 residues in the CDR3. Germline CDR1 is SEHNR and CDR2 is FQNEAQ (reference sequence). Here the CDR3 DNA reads TGTGCCAGCAGTCCCGGGACAGGGTTGGTTTATGGCTACACCTTC. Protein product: CASSPGTGLVYGYTF.

The CDR3 here is CASSQDRQYSYEQYF. As DNA, the CDR3 is TGTGCCAGCAGCCAAGATCGACAGTATTCCTACGAGCAGTACTTC. The chain employs TRBV7-9 and TRBJ2-7; TRBD1 is a possible D gene (5 bases). Germline CDR1 reads SEHNR; CDR2 reads FQNEAQ (reference sequence). This CDR3 is built from 15 residues. With 5 bases removed from V and 1 base from J, the gap between germline ends came to 15 bases.

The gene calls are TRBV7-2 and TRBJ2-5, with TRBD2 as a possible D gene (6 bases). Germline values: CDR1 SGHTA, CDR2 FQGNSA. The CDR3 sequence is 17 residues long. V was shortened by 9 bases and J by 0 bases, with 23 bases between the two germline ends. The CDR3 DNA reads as TGTGCCAGTAGATCCCCGGGGTTAGCGGATAACCAAGAGACCCAGTACTTC. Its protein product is CASRSPGLADNQETQYF.

CDR3 in amino acids: CASQSRGYTF. Here the CDR3 DNA reads TGTGCCAGCCAAAGCCGGGGCTACACCTTC. The rearrangement uses TRBV7-3 and TRBJ1-2; D not certain. CDR1 and CDR2 from the germline V gene are SGHTA and FQGTGA. Trimming removed 8 bases from V and 8 bases from J, with 9 bases in between. The CDR3 spans 10 residues.

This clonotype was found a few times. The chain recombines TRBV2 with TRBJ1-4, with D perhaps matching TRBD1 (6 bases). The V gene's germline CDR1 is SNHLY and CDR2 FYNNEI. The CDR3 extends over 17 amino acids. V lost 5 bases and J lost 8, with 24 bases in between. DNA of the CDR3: TGTGCCAGCAGTATTGCCCGGGACACCGTAATGGACGAAAAACTGTTTTTT. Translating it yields CASSIARDTVMDEKLFF.

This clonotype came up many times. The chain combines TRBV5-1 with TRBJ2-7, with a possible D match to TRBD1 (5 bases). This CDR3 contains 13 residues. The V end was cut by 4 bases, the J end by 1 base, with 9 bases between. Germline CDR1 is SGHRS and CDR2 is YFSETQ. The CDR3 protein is CASSLTVSYEQYF. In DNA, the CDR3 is TGCGCCAGCAGCCTGACAGTATCCTACGAGCAGTACTTC.

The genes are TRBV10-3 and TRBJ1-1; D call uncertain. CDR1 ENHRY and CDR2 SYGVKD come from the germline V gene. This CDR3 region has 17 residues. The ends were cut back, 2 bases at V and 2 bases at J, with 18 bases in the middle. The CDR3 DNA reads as TGTGCCATCAGTGAGCCAGCTAGCCCCGGGATAAACACTGAAGCTTTCTTT. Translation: CAISEPASPGINTEAFF.

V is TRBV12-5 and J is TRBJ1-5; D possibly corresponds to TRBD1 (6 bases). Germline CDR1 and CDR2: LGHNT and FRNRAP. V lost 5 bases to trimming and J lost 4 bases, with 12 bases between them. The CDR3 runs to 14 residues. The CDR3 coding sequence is TGTGCTAGTGGTCCGGGACATAGTAATCAGCCCCAGCATTTT. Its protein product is CASGPGHSNQPQHF.